The 19 T cell receptor beta chains presented below share a single source sample, sequenced in a study of blood T cell repertoires in COVID-19. Libraries were prepared by immunoSEQ multiplex PCR; TCRdb keeps only in-frame clonotypes and omits some of them. The sample yields about 400,000 clones, roughly 90% seen once. The material sequenced was PBMCs or T cells enriched from blood (not recorded which). All receptors come from a woman aged 40 to 50 with acute COVID-19.

This chain links TRBV2 with TRBJ1-2, with TRBD1 matching 8 bases. CDR1 is SNHLY, CDR2 FYNNEI, per germline. J was trimmed by 8 bases and V by 0 bases; bases with no gene match: 8. CDR3 length: 15 residues. CDR3 sequence (DNA): TGTGCCAGCAGTGAAGCGTATGATGGGACAGGCGGCTACACCTTC. Translating gives CASSEAYDGTGGYTF.

The chain carries TRBV6-5 and TRBJ2-1; 8 bases fit TRBD2. With 5 bases clipped from V and 9 bases from J, the junction kept 9 bases outside the gene matches. The length of the CDR3 is 14 residues. CDR1 is MNHEY and CDR2 is SVGAGI in the germline V gene. In DNA form, the CDR3 reads TGTGCCAGCAGTAACACGGGGGGGCAGATTGAGCAGTTCTTC. This translates into CASSNTGGQIEQFF.

This chain uses TRBV12-3 or TRBV12-4 with TRBJ1-2; the D gene is possibly TRBD1 (6 bases). CDR3 length: 13 residues. The V gene lost 4 bases and the J gene lost 4 bases, with 10 bases spanning the gap. The CDR3 here is CASSSGQLYGYTF. CDR3 nucleotide sequence: TGTGCCAGCAGTTCCGGACAGCTCTATGGCTACACCTTC.

A word on this clone: The same CDR3 arises from other DNA sequences in this sample as well. This chain links TRBV7-9 with TRBJ1-5; no clear D gene. Germline V CDR1 and CDR2: SEHNR, FQNEAQ (reference sequence). The CDR3 contains 14 residues. With 1 base removed from V and 3 bases from J, the gap between germline ends came to 7 bases. CDR3 DNA: TGTGCCAGCAGCTTAGTAGGAGCCAATCAGCCCCAGCATTTT. Its protein product is CASSLVGANQPQHF.

This clone was recorded once. The chain recombines TRBV30 with TRBJ2-5; 8 bases align to TRBD1. Germline V gene sequence: CDR1 GTSNPN, CDR2 SVGIG (reference sequence). J lost 2 bases, V lost 2 bases, and 7 bases had no gene match. The CDR3 contains 15 residues. The CDR3 loop reads CAWSRNRGSQETQYF. CDR3 DNA sequence: TGTGCCTGGAGTAGGAACAGGGGGAGTCAAGAGACCCAGTACTTC.

The chain links TRBV13 to TRBJ1-6; D is perhaps TRBD1 (6 bases). Trimming cost V 0 bases and J 6 bases, with 12 bases left between them. From germline, CDR1 is PRHDT and CDR2 FYEKMQ (reference sequence). The CDR3 contains 16 residues. CDR3 sequence reads: CASSLGQGMGNSPLHF. CDR3 nucleotides: TGTGCCAGCAGCTTAGGGCAGGGGATGGGTAATTCACCCCTCCACTTT.

This clone was detected only a few times. V and J are TRBV3-1 (or the pseudogene TRBV3-2) and TRBJ2-5, with 9 bases aligning to TRBD2. The ends lost 3 bases at V and 5 bases at J; junction bases unmatched: 13. The CDR3 has 17 residues. The V gene's germline CDR1 is LGHDT and CDR2 YNNKEL (reference sequence). The DNA of the CDR3 is TGTGCCAGCAGCCAGGAATACGGGACTAGCTCGCCCGAGACCCAGTACTTC. Translated, it gives CASSQEYGTSSPETQYF.

The chain is built from TRBV3-1 (or the pseudogene TRBV3-2) and TRBJ2-7; a possible D gene is TRBD2 (6 bases). The germline V gene has CDR1 LGHDT and CDR2 YNNKEL (reference sequence). V was pared by 6 bases and J by 3 bases, with 15 bases between. CDR3 length: 14 residues. The CDR3 bases are TGTGCCAGCAGTCGTGACCGGGGGATCTACGAGCAGTACTTC. This encodes CASSRDRGIYEQYF.

The V call is TRBV2, the J call TRBJ2-1, with D tentatively TRBD2 (6 bases). The V end was cut by 2 bases, the J end by 7 bases, with 12 bases between. The CDR3 has 14 amino acids. Germline V lookup: CDR1 SNHLY, CDR2 FYNNEI. CDR3 nucleotides: TGTGCCAGCAGTGAAAGGCAGGCGGGGAATGAGCAGTTCTTC. Encoded protein: CASSERQAGNEQFF.

The chain is built from TRBV2 and TRBJ1-3; D not resolved. The CDR3 covers 13 residues. The germline CDR1 and CDR2 sequences are SNHLY and FYNNEI. The V gene lost 4 bases and the J gene lost 4 bases, with 8 bases spanning the gap. Here the CDR3 reads CASSGERGNTIYF. The CDR3 DNA reads as TGTGCCAGCAGTGGAGAGAGGGGAAACACCATATATTTT. Complete variable domain (other parts from reference TRBV2 and TRBJ1-3): EPEVTQTPSHQVTQMGQEVILRCVPISNHLYFYWYRQILGQKVEFLVSFYNNEISEKSEIFDDQFSVERPDGSNFTLKIRSTKLEDSAMYFCASSGERGNTIYFGEGSWLTVV.

This chain links TRBV10-1 with TRBJ2-5; a possible D gene is TRBD2 (6 bases). V shed 2 bases and J shed 3 bases, with 10 bases lying between them. The CDR3 has 14 amino acids. Germline V gene sequence: CDR1 WNHNN, CDR2 SYGVQD (reference sequence). The CDR3 region is CASSERLGKETQYF. The CDR3 DNA reads as TGCGCCAGCAGTGAGCGACTAGGAAAAGAGACCCAGTACTTC.

This clone has only one observation. The J gene is TRBJ2-2, the V gene TRBV1; TRBD2 is the table's D call, not checked against the DNA. TRBV1 is tagged as a pseudogene. This CDR3 contains 17 residues. This chain's CDR3 is CTSSQVSSGLNTGELFF. CDR3 bases: TGCACCAGCAGCCAAGTATCCAGCGGCCTAAACACCGGGGAGCTGTTTTTT.

On this clone: A read error may explain this, as a much larger clone is one base away. V and J are TRBV7-8 and TRBJ2-1; 8 bases fit TRBD2. The V segment lost 3 bases and the J segment 0 bases; nucleotides outside the gene matches: 1. The germline V gene has CDR1 SGHVS and CDR2 FQNEAQ. The CDR3 covers 15 residues. CDR3 sequence (DNA): TGTGCCAGCAGCTTCAGCGGGAGCTCCTACAATGAGCAGTTCTTC. Its translation is CASSFSGSSYNEQFF.

The chain employs TRBV9 and TRBJ2-3; D is perhaps TRBD2 (7 bases). V shed 3 bases and J shed 4 bases, with 12 bases lying between them. From germline, CDR1 is SGDLS and CDR2 YYNGEE. The length of the CDR3 is 14 residues. The CDR3 loop reads CASSEGGMADTQYF. CDR3 DNA: TGTGCCAGCAGCGAGGGGGGGATGGCAGATACGCAGTATTTT.

The chain couples TRBV7-9 to TRBJ1-4; 11 bases are shared with TRBD1. The CDR3 runs 15 residues. V dropped 4 bases and J dropped 7; count of bases not matched to a gene: 5. Germline V gene data show CDR1 as SEHNR and CDR2 as FQNEAQ (reference sequence). DNA for the CDR3: TGTGCCAGCAGCTGGACAGGGGGCAGGGGTGAAAAACTGTTTTTT. Translating it yields CASSWTGGRGEKLFF.

The V gene is TRBV5-6, the J gene TRBJ1-6; possible D gene TRBD1, 6 bases. V lost 2 bases, J lost 10 bases, and 16 bases lay in between. The CDR3 has 15 residues. From germline, CDR1 is SGHDT and CDR2 YYEEEE. The CDR3, as DNA: TGTGCCAGCAGCTTAATTTTGGGGGCAGGGTCACCCCTCCACTTT. Its translation is CASSLILGAGSPLHF.

The gene calls are TRBV18 and TRBJ1-1, with D hard to call. The CDR3 is 16 amino acids. V lost 4 bases, J lost 0 bases, and 15 bases lay in between. Germline lookup yields CDR1 KGHSH and CDR2 LQKENI. CDR3 residues: CASSLGRYSLNTEAFF. The CDR3, as DNA: TGTGCCAGCTCACTTGGGCGTTACAGCCTGAACACTGAAGCTTTCTTT.

CDR3 DNA sequence: TGTGCCATCAGCCAGCGGGACAGGGGCGAGCAGTACTTC. Translated: CAISQRDRGEQYF. The chain carries TRBV10-3 and TRBJ2-7; 10 nucleotides match TRBD1. Germline assignment: CDR1 ENHRY and CDR2 SYGVKD. Unmatched junction bases numbered 5, after V lost 6 bases and J lost 6 bases. CDR3 length: 13 amino acids.

J is TRBJ2-1 and V is TRBV24-1; 7 nucleotides match TRBD1. The CDR3 is 17 residues long. Trimming at V came to 5 bases and at J to 1 base, leaving 10 bases not matched to a gene. CDR1 is KGHDR and CDR2 is SFDVKD in the germline V gene. The CDR3 loop reads CATSASTGERSYNEQFF. CDR3 DNA sequence: TGTGCCACCAGTGCTAGTACAGGGGAAAGGTCCTACAATGAGCAGTTCTTC.